This is a list of T cell receptor beta chains from one sample in a study of blood T cells in healthy people across ages. TCRdb ran MiXCR on the 5' RACE reads and lists one entry per CDR3 protein. Found here are about 830,000 distinct CDR3 sequences, under 80% of them singletons; the top ten hold about 30%. The sequencing input was blood. Source of these receptors: a man aged 30-40 years in good health. Both conserved end residues are part of each CDR3.

16,TRBJ1-2,TRBV10-3,CAISESSSGANYGYTF
15,NA,TRBV29-1,CSFRLAGYPYNEQYF
14,TRBJ1-1,TRBV10-3,CAIRRQGMNTEAFF
12,TRBJ1-2,TRBV20-1,CSASRGGYGYTF
16,TRBJ1-6,TRBV20-1,CSATTASYSYNSPLHF
13,TRBJ1-6,TRBV20-1,CSAKGQGTSPLHF
16,TRBJ1-5,TRBV28,CASRSQDGYSNQPQHF
15,TRBJ2-5,TRBV7-3,CASSAMAGGSETQYF
12,TRBJ2-7,TRBV7-9,CASSSGPAKQYF
16,TRBJ1-2,TRBV2,CASSEAGGDHIYGYTF
16,TRBJ2-5,TRBV7-2,CARSLSSSGGQETQYF
14,TRBJ2-1,TRBV6-1,CASSGQGIYNEQFF
15,TRBJ2-3,TRBV7-2,CASSLFRGGTDTQYF
14,TRBJ1-2,TRBV12-3/TRBV12-4,CASSLSPGGDGYTF
16,TRBJ2-4,TRBV25-1,CASSLTGGLAKNIQYF
15,TRBJ1-1,TRBV7-2,CASSWLGGGNTEAFF
13,TRBJ2-7,TRBV11-1,CASSGSSNYEQYF
15,TRBJ1-1,TRBV27,CASSSPGGWDTEAFF
15,TRBJ2-5,TRBV12-3/TRBV12-4,CASSLGSGTIETQYF
17,TRBJ1-6,TRBV6-5,CASSYSLTGTHEAPLHF
17,TRBJ1-2,TRBV9,CASSGGGTGAINYGYTF
11,TRBJ2-1,TRBV29-1,CSARGRVGQFF
13,TRBJ2-3,TRBV6-1,CASAGRPTDTQYF
16,TRBJ2-5,TRBV12-3/TRBV12-4,CASSFGQGATQETQYF
15,TRBJ1-1,TRBV28,CASSFRGEMNTEAFF
13,TRBJ2-1,TRBV6-2/TRBV6-3,CASSRGQFYEQFF
13,TRBJ2-5,TRBV11-2,CASSQTARETQYF
13,TRBJ2-4,TRBV19,CASSTYRGLEQYF